These 30 T cell receptor beta chains were sequenced from one sample in a study of T cell responses to AZD1222 COVID-19 vaccine. The protocol was immunoSEQ multiplex PCR, while the TCRdb copy is restricted to in-frame clones and leaves out a portion. Among about 150,000 clones listed, 85% to 90% were seen once. This material consisted of peripheral blood, taken on day 0 of MenACWY control vaccination. Receptors were obtained from an adult in good health.

V and J are TRBV6-6 and TRBJ1-6; D is possibly TRBD1 (5 bases). Trimming removed 4 bases from V and 5 bases from J, with 12 bases in between. Per the germline V gene, CDR1 is MNHNY and CDR2 is SVGAGI (reference sequence). The CDR3 runs 15 residues. The CDR3 sequence is CASSSRDGDNSPLHF. In nucleotides, the CDR3 is TGTGCCAGCAGTTCCCGGGACGGAGATAATTCACCCCTCCACTTT.

The genes are TRBV3-1 (or the pseudogene TRBV3-2) and TRBJ1-3, with D maybe TRBD1 (5 bases). Trimming took 5 bases from V and 0 from J, leaving 14 bases between them. Germline V gives CDR1 LGHDT, CDR2 YNNKEL (reference sequence). This CDR3 has 16 residues. The CDR3 region is CASSSGRGRSGNTIYF. CDR3 nucleotides: TGTGCCAGCAGCTCCGGAAGGGGACGCTCTGGAAACACCATATATTTT.

This clone has a single count. In nucleotides, the CDR3 is TGTGCCAGCAGCCATCAGGGAGGGGAAAAACTGTTTTTT. Translating it yields CASSHQGGEKLFF. This chain connects TRBV14 to TRBJ1-4; D may be TRBD1 (5 bases). V lost 3 bases and J 8 bases, leaving 10 bases between the germline ends. The CDR3 covers 13 residues. In germline, CDR1 is SGHDN, CDR2 FVKESK. The full variable domain, completed using reference TRBV14 and TRBJ1-4, is EAGVTQFPSHSVIEKGQTVTLRCDPISGHDNLYWYRRVMGKEIKFLLHFVKESKQDESGMPNNRFLAERTGGTYSTLKVQPAELEDSGVYFCASSHQGGEKLFFGSGTQLSVL.

This CDR3 is CASSSAGGFNEQFF. For the CDR3, the DNA is TGTGCCAGCAGCTCGGCGGGGGGCTTCAATGAGCAGTTCTTC. The chain employs TRBV5-4 and TRBJ2-1, with 8 nucleotides matching TRBD2. The CDR3 is 14 amino acids. Trimming cost V 3 bases and J 6 bases; bases outside gene matches: 5. CDR1 and CDR2 from the germline V gene are SGHNT and YYREEE (reference sequence). Complete variable domain (other parts from reference TRBV5-4 and TRBJ2-1): ETGVTQSPTHLIKTRGQQVTLRCSSQSGHNTVSWYQQALGQGPQFIFQYYREEENGRGNFPPRFSGLQFPNYSSELNVNALELDDSALYLCASSSAGGFNEQFFGPGTRLTVL.

The gene calls are TRBV6-5 and TRBJ1-2; 9 bases match TRBD1. CDR1 is MNHEY, CDR2 SVGAGI, per germline. The V segment lost 5 bases and the J segment 8 bases; nucleotides outside the gene matches: 12. CDR3 length: 15 residues. CDR3 coding DNA: TGTGCCAGCAGTCAAATAAACCGGGACAGGGTAGGCTACACCTTC. Protein sequence: CASSQINRDRVGYTF.

The V and J genes are TRBV5-1 and TRBJ2-5, with D hard to call. Trimming took off 0 bases at V and 1 base at J, with 10 bases between the two ends. The CDR3 has 15 residues. CDR1 and CDR2 (germline): SGHRS, YFSETQ. CDR3 sequence: CASSLVGSAQETQYF. In nucleotides, the CDR3 is TGCGCCAGCAGCTTGGTAGGCTCGGCCCAAGAGACCCAGTACTTC.

The J gene is TRBJ1-1, the V gene TRBV6-5; 10 nucleotides line up with TRBD1. Germline V gene data show CDR1 as MNHEY and CDR2 as SVGAGI. The V gene end was trimmed by 5 bases and the J gene end by 5 bases; junction bases not matched to a gene: 5. This CDR3 is built from 14 residues. DNA for the CDR3: TGTGCCAGCAGTCGACAGGGGGCTCGTACTGAAGCTTTCTTT. As protein: CASSRQGARTEAFF.

The chain uses TRBV6-5 and TRBJ2-3; tentatively, D is TRBD2 (5 bases). CDR1 and CDR2 (germline): MNHEY, SVGAGI. Trimming removed 2 bases from V and 3 bases from J, with 12 bases in between. The CDR3 consists of 15 residues. The DNA for the CDR3 is TGTGCCAGCAGTTACCAAGGACTTGGAACAGATACGCAGTATTTT. Translated, it gives CASSYQGLGTDTQYF.

The gene calls are TRBV7-7 and TRBJ2-1; maybe TRBD1 (6 bases). V lost 5 bases, J lost 7 bases, and 12 bases lay in between. Germline V gene data show CDR1 as SSHAT and CDR2 as FNYEAQ (reference sequence). The CDR3 runs 13 residues. The CDR3 nucleotides are TGTGCCAGCAGCATGGACAGTAAAAATGAGCAGTTCTTC. It specifies CASSMDSKNEQFF. The entire variable domain, with the rest obtained from reference TRBV7-7 and TRBJ2-1, is as follows: GAGVSQSPRYKVTKRGQDVTLRCDPISSHATLYWYQQALGQGPEFLTYFNYEAQPDKSGLPSDRFSAERPEGSISTLTIQRTEQRDSAMYRCASSMDSKNEQFFGPGTRLTVL.

The rearrangement links TRBV13 to TRBJ2-3, with D perhaps matching TRBD2 (6 bases). The V end was cut by 8 bases, the J end by 3 bases, with 12 bases between. In germline, CDR1 is PRHDT, CDR2 FYEKMQ (reference sequence). This CDR3 is 13 amino acids long. The CDR3 bases are TGTGCCAGCGGTACGGGGGTTACAGATACGCAGTATTTT. As protein: CASGTGVTDTQYF.

The J gene is TRBJ1-1, the V gene TRBV6-1; D may be TRBD1 (5 bases). V gave up 3 bases and J gave up 10 bases, with 15 bases separating them. CDR1 and CDR2 (germline): MNHNS, SASEGT. The CDR3 contains 13 residues. CDR3 amino acids: CASSDGQGDRAFF. In DNA, the CDR3 is TGTGCCAGCAGTGATGGCCAGGGAGATCGAGCTTTCTTT.

This clone has just one count. V and J are TRBV7-9 and TRBJ2-2; 9 bases are a match to TRBD1. The CDR3 has 17 residues. CDR1 and CDR2 (germline): SEHNR, FQNEAQ (reference sequence). Losses at the gene ends were 5 bases for V and 6 bases for J; bases not matched to a gene: 13. The CDR3 reads CASSLTGTGLRSGELFF. The DNA for the CDR3 is TGTGCCAGCAGCCTAACCGGGACAGGGCTCCGATCCGGGGAGCTGTTTTTT.

This chain connects TRBV19 to TRBJ1-4, with D tentatively TRBD1 (5 bases). CDR3 size: 13 residues. Germline loops: CDR1 LNHDA, CDR2 SQIVND (reference sequence). V was pared by 3 bases and J by 12 bases, with 14 bases between. The CDR3 region is CASSMMDPGQLFF. The CDR3 DNA is TGTGCCAGTAGTATGATGGATCCGGGACAACTGTTTTTT.

The chain uses TRBV7-2 and TRBJ2-3; TRBD2 agrees at 8 bases. J lost 2 bases, V lost 6 bases, and 7 bases had no gene match. Germline loops: CDR1 SGHTA, CDR2 FQGNSA. CDR3 length: 15 amino acids. The CDR3 spells CASRRVAGHTDTQYF. In nucleotides, the CDR3 is TGTGCCAGCAGACGTGTAGCGGGACACACAGATACGCAGTATTTT.

The rearrangement joins TRBV12-2 to TRBJ2-7; TRBD1 is the table's D call and was not checked against the DNA. TRBV12-2 is a pseudogene. The CDR3 extends over 17 amino acids. DNA of the CDR3: TGTGCAAGTCGCTCACTTCCGGGACAGGGAGACTGCTACGAGCAGTACGTC. Amino acids: CASRSLPGQGDCYEQYV.

This chain links TRBV27 with TRBJ2-7; 11 positions agree with TRBD1. The length of the CDR3 is 13 residues. CDR1 MNHEY and CDR2 SMNVEV come from the germline V gene (reference sequence). V was pared by 6 bases and J by 9 bases, with 7 bases of the junction left unmatched. CDR3 loop: CASSLGTGGMQYV. CDR3 in DNA: TGTGCCAGCAGCCTTGGGACAGGGGGAATGCAGTACGTC.

This clone showed up just a few times. This sequence joins TRBV12-3 or TRBV12-4 and TRBJ1-1, with D possibly matching TRBD1 (5 bases). The CDR3 has 12 residues. Trimming removed 5 bases at V and 6 bases at J, with 10 bases between. The CDR3, as DNA: TGTGCCAGCAGTCCAGGGCCCCCTGAAGCTTTCTTT. This sequence encodes CASSPGPPEAFF.

This clone was counted a few times. The chain couples TRBV11-2 to TRBJ1-6; D not resolved. The V end lost 1 base, the J end lost 8 bases, and 6 bases lay between the germline ends. This CDR3 is built from 13 residues. Germline lookup yields CDR1 SGHAT and CDR2 FQNNGV. The CDR3 spells CASSLVEYSPLHF. The DNA for the CDR3 is TGTGCCAGCAGCTTAGTAGAGTATTCACCCCTCCACTTT.

The chain recombines TRBV6-5 with TRBJ2-7, with TRBD2 identical over 10 bases. The CDR3 is 13 residues long. CDR1 and CDR2 from the germline V gene are MNHEY and SVGAGI. V was clipped by 6 bases and J by 5 bases; unmatched bases: 4. The chain's CDR3 is CASRGLAYHEQYV. The CDR3 DNA reads TGTGCCAGCAGGGGACTAGCGTACCACGAGCAGTACGTC.

The chain recombines TRBV7-9 with TRBJ1-3; 9 positions match TRBD1. Trimming at V came to 5 bases and at J to 8 bases, leaving 10 bases not matched to a gene. Per germline, CDR1 SEHNR and CDR2 FQNEAQ (reference sequence). CDR3 length: 15 amino acids. The CDR3 nucleotides read TGTGCCAGCAGCCCCGCGGACAGGGGAAGAGACACCATATATTTT. It yields the protein CASSPADRGRDTIYF.

In its sample, this clone was seen a few times. V usage is TRBV2 and J usage is TRBJ2-2, with a possible D match to TRBD2 (6 bases). The CDR3 totals 15 residues. Germline loops: CDR1 SNHLY, CDR2 FYNNEI. Trimming cost V 4 bases and J 7 bases, with 16 bases left between them. CDR3: CASSVSGGEFGELFF. In DNA form, the CDR3 reads TGTGCCAGCAGTGTATCTGGCGGGGAGTTCGGGGAGCTGTTTTTT.

The V gene is TRBV9, the J gene TRBJ2-3, with D hard to call. CDR3 size: 11 residues. Germline CDR1 reads SGDLS; CDR2 reads YYNGEE. V lost 3 bases and J lost 4, with 3 bases in between. Written as DNA, the CDR3 is TGTGCCAGCAGCGCCGCAGATACGCAGTATTTT. This sequence encodes CASSAADTQYF.

The V gene is TRBV6-5, the J gene TRBJ1-5; D call uncertain. The CDR3 runs 15 residues. CDR1 MNHEY and CDR2 SVGAGI come from the germline V gene. V lost 4 bases to trimming and J lost 1 base, with 11 bases between them. Written as DNA, the CDR3 is TGTGCCAGCAGTTTGTCCCCGAGGAGCAATCAGCCCCAGCATTTT. It codes for CASSLSPRSNQPQHF.

This rearrangement joins TRBV18 to TRBJ1-5, with D unresolved. The V gene's germline CDR1 is KGHSH and CDR2 LQKENI. V was shortened by 6 bases and J by 0 bases, with 12 bases between the two germline ends. The CDR3 is made up of 15 amino acids. CDR3 sequence (DNA): TGTGCCAGCTCCCGTGGCGGAAATAGCAATCAGCCCCAGCATTTT. It encodes CASSRGGNSNQPQHF.

The chain links TRBV3-1 (or the pseudogene TRBV3-2) to TRBJ1-2; perhaps TRBD1 as D (6 bases). V lost 4 bases to trimming and J lost 2 bases, with 14 bases between them. Per germline, CDR1 LGHDT and CDR2 YNNKEL (reference sequence). The CDR3 is made up of 15 amino acids. The CDR3 nucleotides read TGTGCCAGCAGCCGAAGGCCTACAGGGAACTATGGCTACACCTTC. Translated: CASSRRPTGNYGYTF.

The chain recombines TRBV7-8 with TRBJ1-2; weak D call: TRBD1 (6 bases). V was trimmed by 4 bases and J by 0 bases, leaving 12 bases between them. CDR1 is SGHVS, CDR2 FQNEAQ, per germline. CDR3 size: 15 residues. The CDR3 nucleotides are TGTGCCAGCAGCTCCCGAGACAGGACTAACTATGGCTACACCTTC. This gives the protein CASSSRDRTNYGYTF. Looking up the rest from reference TRBV7-8 and TRBJ1-2 gives the full variable domain: GAGVSQSPRYKVAKRGQDVALRCDPISGHVSLFWYQQALGQGPEFLTYFQNEAQLDKSGLPSDRFFAERPEGSVSTLKIQRTQQEDSAVYLCASSSRDRTNYGYTFGSGTRLTVV.

DNA for the CDR3: TGTGCCACCAGTGGATCATGGGGGGGCACAGATACGCAGTATTTT. This encodes CATSGSWGGTDTQYF. This chain joins TRBV24-1 and TRBJ2-3, with TRBD2 as a possible D gene (6 bases). V lost 5 bases to trimming and J lost 1 base, with 12 bases between them. CDR1 is KGHDR and CDR2 is SFDVKD in the germline V gene. The CDR3 is 15 residues long.

This clone was found once. The J gene is TRBJ1-5, the V gene TRBV19, with D unclear. Per the germline V gene, CDR1 is LNHDA and CDR2 is SQIVND (reference sequence). V lost 10 bases to trimming and J lost 0 bases, with 16 bases between them. The CDR3 totals 15 residues. The CDR3 here is CATSWAFGSNQPQHF. The CDR3 DNA follows: TGTGCCACTTCGTGGGCTTTCGGTAGCAATCAGCCCCAGCATTTT.

The gene calls are TRBV28 and TRBJ2-7; 9 bases fit TRBD1. The germline CDR1 and CDR2 sequences are MDHEN and SYDVKM. The CDR3 contains 14 residues. Trimming removed 3 bases from V and 4 bases from J; junction bases left unmatched: 4. DNA of the CDR3: TGTGCCAGCAGTTTTGCGACAGGGGGATACGAGCAGTACTTC. The encoded protein is CASSFATGGYEQYF.

The rearrangement uses TRBV9 and TRBJ1-1, with 7 bases lining up with TRBD1. Germline V gives CDR1 SGDLS, CDR2 YYNGEE. J lost 4 bases, V lost 0 bases, and 6 bases had no gene match. The CDR3 is 15 amino acids. CDR3 bases: TGTGCCAGCAGCGTAGCTTATGACAGGGTCACTGAAGCTTTCTTT. This codes for CASSVAYDRVTEAFF.